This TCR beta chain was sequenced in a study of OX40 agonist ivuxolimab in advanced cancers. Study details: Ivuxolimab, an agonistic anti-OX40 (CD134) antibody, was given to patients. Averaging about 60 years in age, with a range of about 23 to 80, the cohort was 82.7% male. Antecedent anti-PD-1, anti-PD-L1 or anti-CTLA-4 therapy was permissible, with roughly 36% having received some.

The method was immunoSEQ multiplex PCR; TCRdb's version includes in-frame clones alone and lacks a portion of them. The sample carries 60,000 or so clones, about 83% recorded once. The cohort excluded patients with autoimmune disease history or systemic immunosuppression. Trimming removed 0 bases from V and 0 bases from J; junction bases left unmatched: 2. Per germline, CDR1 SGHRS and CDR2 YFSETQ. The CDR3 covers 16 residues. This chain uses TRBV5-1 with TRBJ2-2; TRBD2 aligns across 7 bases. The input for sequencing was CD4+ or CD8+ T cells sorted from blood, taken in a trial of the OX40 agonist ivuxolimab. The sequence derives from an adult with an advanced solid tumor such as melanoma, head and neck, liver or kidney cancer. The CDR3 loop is CASSLEAGANTGELFF. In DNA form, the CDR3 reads TGCGCCAGCAGCTTGGAGGCGGGAGCGAACACCGGGGAGCTGTTTTTT.